These 12 T cell receptor beta chains were sequenced from one sample in a study of blood T cell repertoires in COVID-19. Produced via immunoSEQ multiplex PCR; TCRdb's table is partial and in-frame only. The profile covers under 300,000 clones, with just over 90% appearing a single time and approximately 2% taken by the ten largest. Sequenced material: PBMCs or T cells enriched from blood (not recorded which). The receptors stem from a woman aged 18-30 years who had recovered from COVID-19.

The chain combines TRBV6-2 or TRBV6-3 with TRBJ2-7, with D unclear. The CDR3 runs to 13 residues. Trimming left V 6 bases short and J 4 bases short, with 13 bases between. The V gene's germline CDR1 is MNHEY and CDR2 SVGEGT. As DNA, the CDR3 is TGTGCCAGCAGCCCCCAATCAGGTTACGAGCAGTACTTC. Its translation is CASSPQSGYEQYF.

This chain connects TRBV27 to TRBJ1-2; D remains unclear. The CDR3 is 17 amino acids. The V gene's germline CDR1 is MNHEY and CDR2 SMNVEV (reference sequence). Trimming left V 2 bases short and J 0 bases short, with 16 bases between. The CDR3 DNA is TGTGCCAGCAGTTTAGTTTCAGAAATCGCCACTAACTATGGCTACACCTTC. Amino acids: CASSLVSEIATNYGYTF.

This clone occurred a few times. The CDR3 nucleotides read TGCGCCAGCAGCACCGGGACAGGGGGCGTTGGGGAGACCCAGTACTTC. This translates into CASSTGTGGVGETQYF. This chain uses TRBV5-1 with TRBJ2-5, with TRBD1 matching 12 bases. The CDR3 consists of 16 residues. J lost 5 bases, V lost 4 bases, and 9 bases had no gene match. Germline lookup yields CDR1 SGHRS and CDR2 YFSETQ.

In regard to this clone: Sequence at one end of the junction differs from germline and may be a read error. CDR3 protein: CASSLGDRGLNFF. The CDR3 DNA reads TGCGCCAGCAGCTTGGGGGACAGGGGGCTAAATTTCTTC. This rearrangement joins TRBV5-1 to TRBJ1-2; 12 bases agree with TRBD1. This CDR3 spans 13 amino acids. Germline assignment: CDR1 SGHRS and CDR2 YFSETQ.

The chain has TRBV6-1 and TRBJ1-2; 10 bases map to TRBD1. CDR1 is MNHNS, CDR2 SASEGT, per germline. This CDR3 comprises 15 residues. V shed 3 bases, J shed 8 bases, and the junction held 9 bases outside the gene matches. The CDR3 nucleotides are TGTGCCAGCAGTGAGACAGGGGGCTCGCGGGGAGGCTACACCTTC. It encodes CASSETGGSRGGYTF.

The gene calls are TRBV7-6 and TRBJ1-6; D not resolved. The ends were cut back, 0 bases at V and 11 bases at J, with 20 bases in the middle. The CDR3 loop spans 17 amino acids. The germline V gene has CDR1 SGHVS and CDR2 FNYEAQ. The CDR3 spells CASSLAHFVLGGAPLHF. CDR3 coding DNA: TGTGCCAGCAGCTTAGCGCATTTCGTCCTCGGTGGTGCACCCCTCCACTTT.

This chain joins TRBV29-1 and TRBJ2-3, with D possibly matching TRBD2 (5 bases). Per germline, CDR1 SQVTM and CDR2 ANQGSEA. The CDR3 runs 13 residues. V was pared by 4 bases and J by 0 bases, with 8 bases between. The CDR3 loop reads CSVAQRSTDTQYF. CDR3 nucleotide sequence: TGCAGCGTTGCTCAGCGGAGCACAGATACGCAGTATTTT.

The chain links TRBV5-6 to TRBJ1-6; tentatively, D is TRBD1 (5 bases). This CDR3 has 15 residues. Germline values: CDR1 SGHDT, CDR2 YYEEEE. V dropped 6 bases and J dropped 6 bases, with 16 bases sitting between them. The CDR3 region is CASTLPGRPNSPLHF. CDR3 bases: TGTGCCAGCACTCTGCCAGGGCGACCTAATTCACCCCTCCACTTT. Drawing the rest from reference TRBV5-6 and TRBJ1-6, the complete variable domain is DAGVTQSPTHLIKTRGQQVTLRCSPKSGHDTVSWYQQALGQGPQFIFQYYEEEERQRGNFPDRFSGHQFPNYSSELNVNALLLGDSALYLCASTLPGRPNSPLHFGNGTRLTVT.

This rearrangement joins TRBV12-2 to TRBJ1-1; the D call TRBD1 from the table was never checked on the DNA. TRBV12-2 is reported as a pseudogene. The CDR3 runs 19 residues. The CDR3 is CASRLPLANRDRGNTEAFF. In nucleotides, the CDR3 is TGTGCAAGTCGCTTGCCCCTAGCTAATCGAGACAGGGGGAACACTGAAGCTTTCTTT.

The rearrangement uses TRBV11-1 and TRBJ2-1; maybe TRBD1 (6 bases). Between the trimmed V and J ends, which lost 6 bases and 8 bases, there was a span of 14 bases. Germline-derived CDR1 and CDR2 are SGHAT and FQDESV (reference sequence). The length of the CDR3 is 13 residues. The CDR3 reads CASRPLQGDEQFF. CDR3 nucleotide sequence: TGTGCCAGCAGGCCTCTACAGGGTGATGAGCAGTTCTTC.

The CDR3 DNA is TGTGCCAGCAGCCACGGACAGCTCTATGGCTACACCTTC. Protein sequence: CASSHGQLYGYTF. J is TRBJ1-2 and V is TRBV6-5; D might be TRBD1 (6 bases). CDR3 length equals 13 residues. Per the germline V gene, CDR1 is MNHEY and CDR2 is SVGAGI. Deletions cut 6 bases from V and 4 bases from J, with 12 bases between.

In regard to this clone: Other DNA sequences within the sample encode an identical CDR3. The chain is built from TRBV6-5 and TRBJ1-2, with 7 positions matching TRBD1. The junction had 6 bases not matched to a gene; V was cut back by 6 bases and J by 5 bases. Germline CDR1 MNHEY, CDR2 SVGAGI. This CDR3 has 13 residues. CDR3 in amino acids: CASRPGTVYGYTF. CDR3 DNA sequence: TGTGCCAGCAGGCCTGGGACAGTTTATGGCTACACCTTC.